The clone carrying this T cell receptor (beta chain) is a singleton in its sample. As yet, its antigen is unknown. The record originates from a study of cytomegalovirus exposure and HLA in healthy donors. Whole-study results and caveats: In the 120 validation repertoires, about 94% of cluster scores exceeded 0, per a later analysis.

The method was immunoSEQ multiplex PCR; TCRdb's version includes in-frame clones alone and lacks a portion of them. The table includes approximately 82,000 clones, 95% detected once. Sequencing input: PBMCs. This clonotype was obtained from a young woman in good health and CMV-seronegative.

This CDR3 is CASSSDRRYF. The CDR3 DNA reads as TGTGCCAGCAGTTCAGACCGGAGGTATTTT. The rearrangement uses TRBV28 and TRBJ2-3; D remains unclear. Trimming stripped 4 bases from V and 14 bases from J, with 10 bases between. CDR1 is MDHEN, CDR2 SYDVKM, per germline. The CDR3 contains 10 residues.